This paragraph covers one T cell receptor beta chain sequence. What it recognizes is unknown. The CDR3 contains 15 residues. Germline assignment: CDR1 MNHEY and CDR2 SVGAGI. After removal of 5 bases from V and 10 bases from J, the junction contained 7 bases not matched to a gene. This sample was included in a study of cytomegalovirus exposure and HLA in healthy donors. About the study: Earlier work reported approximately 100 million unique TCR beta sequences from 150 million to 200 million T cells.

The study, taken as a whole, reports: Three CMV-associated chains proved CMV antigen-specific in vitro. With later analysis, a missense DCLRE1C variant became linked to TCR beta V- and J-gene trimming. Another analysis was done later, and it associated over 15,000 TCR beta sequences with HLA alleles at 0.05 false discovery rate.

The PCR employed 60 Vbeta primers together with 13 Jbeta primers. Assay: immunoSEQ multiplex PCR; the TCRdb copy retains only in-frame clones and omits some. The ten most abundant clones cover approximately 0.8% of a sample with 150,000 to 200,000 clones. Sequencing input: PBMCs. This sequence joins TRBV6-5 and TRBJ1-6; 11 nucleotides align to TRBD1. The TCR originated in a woman aged 18-29 years in good health and CMV-seropositive. The CDR3 is CASSPRDRGGSPLHF. CDR3 DNA: TGTGCCAGCAGTCCCCGGGACAGGGGGGGATCACCCCTCCACTTT.